The rows below give T cell receptor beta chains drawn from one sample of a study of blood T cells in healthy people across ages. TCRdb re-called the 5' RACE reads through MiXCR, storing one row per CDR3 protein. The profile shows approximately 1.5 million distinct CDR3 sequences, about 42% of them singletons. The specimen was blood. These receptors were obtained from a woman between 18 and 30 years old in good health. Both conserved end residues are trimmed from each CDR3. A row's size may be missing; if present it is once, few, many or a size class.

CDR3 protein	V gene	J gene	clone size	CDR3 length
ASSQASDMNTEAF	TRBV4-3	TRBJ1-1	-	13
ASSLYTRGTYNEQY	TRBV28	TRBJ2-7	-	14
SARDIGHNSPLH	TRBV20-1	TRBJ1-6	-	12
SARARGMGAF	TRBV20-1	TRBJ1-1	once	10
ASSQGNRVGDTQY	TRBV4-2	TRBJ2-3	-	13
ASGLMGETQY	TRBV7-3	TRBJ2-5	-	10
ASGPGTRRTDTQY	TRBV12-5	TRBJ2-3	-	13
ASSSQQGTMNTEAF	TRBV6-2/TRBV6-3	TRBJ1-1	-	14
ASSFRTSGRSYNEQF	TRBV7-8	TRBJ2-1	-	15
ASSLSGNNYGYT	TRBV7-2	TRBJ1-2	many	12
ASSLRMGIGIEKLF	TRBV12-3/TRBV12-4	TRBJ1-4	-	14
SARGQGEETQY	TRBV20-1	TRBJ2-5	-	11
ASSTPGLAGDLTYNEQY	TRBV19	TRBJ2-5	-	17
ATSRDPGGSSGANVLT	TRBV15	TRBJ2-6	-	16
ASSTHRGRLEQY	TRBV7-6	TRBJ2-7	-	12
SVYGTANIQY	TRBV29-1	TRBJ2-4	few	10
ASSFGGSSYNEQL	TRBV5-1	TRBJ2-1	-	13
ASMRVDAQY	TRBV12-3/TRBV12-4	TRBJ2-3	-	9
ASSRRDTLYEQY	TRBV5-1	TRBJ2-7	few	12
ASSGTAGGDEQF	TRBV12-3/TRBV12-4	TRBJ2-1	few	12
ASSLVWRESETQY	TRBV7-2	TRBJ2-5	-	13
SARDSSGGGIQY	TRBV20-1	-	few	12
ASSHRADTQY	TRBV4-2	TRBJ2-3	-	10
SARDERRDTQY	TRBV20-1	TRBJ2-3	few	11
ASSQDLVLASGGAHSTQY	TRBV4-3	TRBJ2-3	few	18
SARDKLGYEQY	TRBV20-1	TRBJ2-7	-	11
AISESVRGTTEAF	TRBV10-3	TRBJ1-1	-	13
SARAPIGTDTQY	TRBV20-1	TRBJ2-3	many	12
ASTWAGGPYEQY	TRBV11-2	TRBJ2-7	-	12
SATRQGKTVGYT	TRBV20-1	TRBJ1-2	-	12
ASRAVSNTGELF	TRBV27	TRBJ2-2	-	12
ASSGGGPPWY	TRBV2	TRBJ2-5	-	10
ASSLGTGSNEQF	TRBV5-6	TRBJ2-1	few	12
ASSLTGQHNEQF	TRBV12-3/TRBV12-4	TRBJ2-1	few	12
SAPMTGWDEQF	TRBV20-1	TRBJ2-1	-	11
SAGTSGGAGDTQY	TRBV20-1	TRBJ2-3	-	13
ASRVLGGSYNEQF	TRBV10-2	TRBJ2-1	few	13
SARTSGGVSYNEQY	TRBV20-1	-	few	14
ASSPGTGVSYT	TRBV7-2	TRBJ1-2	few	11
ASSLALGPGDTEAF	TRBV7-9	TRBJ1-1	few	14
ASRTPADTEAF	TRBV6-5	TRBJ1-1	once	11
ASSLATRVGTSYNEQF	TRBV7-9	TRBJ2-1	-	16
ASQPIGGTDTQY	TRBV12-3/TRBV12-4	TRBJ2-3	few	12
SVVGLAGVLYNEQF	TRBV29-1	TRBJ2-1	many	14
ASSDQTGLSYEQY	TRBV7-2	TRBJ2-7	-	13
ASSVMAHNEQF	TRBV7-2	TRBJ2-1	-	11
ASSQEPGRRANEKLF	TRBV4-1	TRBJ1-4	-	15
AIGESQSRAHEQF	TRBV10-3	TRBJ2-1	-	13